This TCR beta chain comes out of a study of blood T cell repertoires in COVID-19. In the study overall: Italy, Spain and the United States were the sources of the convalescent and acute COVID-19 samples. From T cells, B-cell-depleted T cells, or PBMCs came the material, which was cDNA or gDNA.

Trimming left V 4 bases short and J 2 bases short, with 20 bases between. Germline CDR1 SSHAT, CDR2 FNYEAQ (reference sequence). CDR3 length equals 17 residues. How the authors handled the data: For nucleated cells, counts were estimated from reference gene primer amplification. Using immunoSEQ multiplex PCR, the repertoire was profiled, and TCRdb retains in-frame clones only, with some absent. V, J and clone size were drawn from that table, and D and trimming were deduced from the DNA. The repertoire includes roughly 16,000 clones, just under 90% of them detected once, and approximately 5.2% sits in the top ten.

The sample consisted of peripheral blood. The sequence was collected from a human donor in a cohort sampled during active COVID-19. The genes are TRBV7-7 and TRBJ2-5; possibly TRBD2 for D (6 bases). The CDR3 DNA reads as TGTGCCAGCAGCTCCGGGGGTTCGTCACGGGGTCAAGAGACCCAGTACTTC. Its protein product is CASSSGGSSRGQETQYF. Drawing the rest from reference TRBV7-7 and TRBJ2-5, the complete variable domain is GAGVSQSPRYKVTKRGQDVTLRCDPISSHATLYWYQQALGQGPEFLTYFNYEAQPDKSGLPSDRFSAERPEGSISTLTIQRTEQRDSAMYRCASSSGGSSRGQETQYFGPGTRLLVL.